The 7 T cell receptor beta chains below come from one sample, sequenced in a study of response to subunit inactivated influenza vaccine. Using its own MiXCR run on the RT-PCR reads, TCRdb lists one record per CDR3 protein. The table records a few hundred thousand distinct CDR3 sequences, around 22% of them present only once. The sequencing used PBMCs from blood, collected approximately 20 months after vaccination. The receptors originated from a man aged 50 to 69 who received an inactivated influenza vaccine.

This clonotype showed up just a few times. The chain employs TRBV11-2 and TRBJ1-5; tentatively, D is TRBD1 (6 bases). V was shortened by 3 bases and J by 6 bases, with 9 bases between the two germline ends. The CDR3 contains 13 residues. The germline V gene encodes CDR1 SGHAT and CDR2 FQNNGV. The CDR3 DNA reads TGTGCCAGCAGCTTGGGACAAAGTCAGCCCCAGCATTTT. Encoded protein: CASSLGQSQPQHF.

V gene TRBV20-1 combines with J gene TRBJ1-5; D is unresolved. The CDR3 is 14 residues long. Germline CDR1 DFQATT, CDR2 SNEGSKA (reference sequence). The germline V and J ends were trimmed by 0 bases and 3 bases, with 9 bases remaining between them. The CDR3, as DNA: TGCAGTGCTAGAGATACACAGCCCAATCAGCCCCAGCATTTT. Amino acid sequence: CSARDTQPNQPQHF.

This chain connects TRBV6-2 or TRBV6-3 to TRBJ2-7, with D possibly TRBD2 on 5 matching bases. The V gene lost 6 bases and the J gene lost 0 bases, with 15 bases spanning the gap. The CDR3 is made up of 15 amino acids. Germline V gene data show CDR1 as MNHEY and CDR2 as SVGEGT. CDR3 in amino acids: CASSLLLGSSYEQYF. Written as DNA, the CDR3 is TGTGCCAGCAGCCTCCTACTAGGTAGCTCCTACGAGCAGTACTTC.

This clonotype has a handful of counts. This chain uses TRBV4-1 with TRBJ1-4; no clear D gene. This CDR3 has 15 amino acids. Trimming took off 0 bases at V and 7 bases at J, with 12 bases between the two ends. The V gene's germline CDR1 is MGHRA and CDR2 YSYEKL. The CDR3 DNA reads TGCGCCAGCAGCCAAGATTTGGGGTGGAGTGAAAAACTGTTTTTT. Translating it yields CASSQDLGWSEKLFF.

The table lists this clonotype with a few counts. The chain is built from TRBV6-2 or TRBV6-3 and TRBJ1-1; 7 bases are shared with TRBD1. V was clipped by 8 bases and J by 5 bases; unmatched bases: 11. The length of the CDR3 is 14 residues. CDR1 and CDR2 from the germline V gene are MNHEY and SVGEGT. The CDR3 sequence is CASGRQGLGTEAFF. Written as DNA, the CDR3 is TGTGCCAGCGGAAGACAGGGATTGGGTACTGAAGCTTTCTTT.

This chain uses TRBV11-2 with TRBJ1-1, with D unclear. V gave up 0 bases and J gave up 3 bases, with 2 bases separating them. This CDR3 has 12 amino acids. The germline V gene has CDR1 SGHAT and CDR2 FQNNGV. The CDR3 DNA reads TGTGCCAGCAGCTTAGACGACACTGAAGCTTTCTTT. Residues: CASSLDDTEAFF.

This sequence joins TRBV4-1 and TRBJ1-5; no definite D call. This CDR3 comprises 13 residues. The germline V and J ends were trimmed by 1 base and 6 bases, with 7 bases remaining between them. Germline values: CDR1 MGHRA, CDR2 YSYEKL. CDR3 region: CASSQVLGQPQHF. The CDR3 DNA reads TGCGCCAGCAGCCAAGTCCTTGGTCAGCCCCAGCATTTT.